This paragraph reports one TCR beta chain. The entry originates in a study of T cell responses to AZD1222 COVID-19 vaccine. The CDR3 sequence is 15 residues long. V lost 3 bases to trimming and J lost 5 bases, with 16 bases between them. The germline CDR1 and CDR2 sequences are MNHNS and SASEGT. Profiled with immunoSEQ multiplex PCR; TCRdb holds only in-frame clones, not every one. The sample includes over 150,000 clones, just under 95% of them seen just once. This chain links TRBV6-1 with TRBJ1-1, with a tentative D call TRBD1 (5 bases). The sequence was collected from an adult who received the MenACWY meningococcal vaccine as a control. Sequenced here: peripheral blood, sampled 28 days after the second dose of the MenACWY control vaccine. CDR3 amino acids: CASSDRGRGWTEAFF. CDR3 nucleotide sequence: TGTGCCAGCAGTGACCGGGGAAGGGGTTGGACTGAAGCTTTCTTT.